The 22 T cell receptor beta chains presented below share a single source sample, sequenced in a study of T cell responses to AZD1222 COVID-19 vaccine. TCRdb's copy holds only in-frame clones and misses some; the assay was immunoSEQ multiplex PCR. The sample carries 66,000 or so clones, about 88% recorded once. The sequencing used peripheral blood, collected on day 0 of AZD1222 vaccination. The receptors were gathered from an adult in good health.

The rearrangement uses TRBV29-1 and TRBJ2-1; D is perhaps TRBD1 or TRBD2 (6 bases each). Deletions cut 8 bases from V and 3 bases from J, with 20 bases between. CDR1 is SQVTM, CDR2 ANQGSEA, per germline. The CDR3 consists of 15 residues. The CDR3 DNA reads TGCAGCACCGATCCGGGAGTACAGGGCTACAATGAGCAGTTCTTC. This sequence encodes CSTDPGVQGYNEQFF.

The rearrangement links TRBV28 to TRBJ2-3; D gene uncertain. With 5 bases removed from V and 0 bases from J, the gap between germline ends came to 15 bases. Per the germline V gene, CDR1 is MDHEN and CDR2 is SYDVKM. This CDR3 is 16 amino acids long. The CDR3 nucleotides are TGTGCCAGCAGTGTACCGAAGGGCAGAAGCACAGATACGCAGTATTTT. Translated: CASSVPKGRSTDTQYF.

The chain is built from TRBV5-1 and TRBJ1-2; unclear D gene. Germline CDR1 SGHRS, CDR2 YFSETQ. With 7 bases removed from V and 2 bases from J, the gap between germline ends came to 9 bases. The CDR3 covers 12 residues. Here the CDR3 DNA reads TGCGCCAGCCGGAGTTCCAACTATGGCTACACCTTC. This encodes CASRSSNYGYTF.

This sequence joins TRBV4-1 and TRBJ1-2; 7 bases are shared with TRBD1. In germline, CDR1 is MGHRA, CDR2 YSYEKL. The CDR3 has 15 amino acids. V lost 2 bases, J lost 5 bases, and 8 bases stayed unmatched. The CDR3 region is CASSQQTGVTYGYTF. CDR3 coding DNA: TGCGCCAGCAGCCAACAAACAGGGGTTACTTATGGCTACACCTTC.

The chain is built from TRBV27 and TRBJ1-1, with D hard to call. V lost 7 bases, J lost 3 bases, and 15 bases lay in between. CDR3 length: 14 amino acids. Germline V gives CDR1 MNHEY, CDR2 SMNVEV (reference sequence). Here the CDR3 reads CASNDRSGYTEAFF. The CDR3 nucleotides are TGTGCCAGCAACGACCGCTCTGGGTACACTGAAGCTTTCTTT.

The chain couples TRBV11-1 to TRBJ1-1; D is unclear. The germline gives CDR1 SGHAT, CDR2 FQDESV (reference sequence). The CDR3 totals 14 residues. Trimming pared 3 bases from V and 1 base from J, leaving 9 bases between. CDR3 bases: TGTGCCAGCAGCTTCGTTATCTCGAACACTGAAGCTTTCTTT. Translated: CASSFVISNTEAFF. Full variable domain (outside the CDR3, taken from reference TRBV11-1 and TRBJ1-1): EAEVAQSPRYKITEKSQAVAFWCDPISGHATLYWYRQILGQGPELLVQFQDESVVDDSQLPKDRFSAERLKGVDSTLKIQPAELGDSAMYLCASSFVISNTEAFFGQGTRLTVV.

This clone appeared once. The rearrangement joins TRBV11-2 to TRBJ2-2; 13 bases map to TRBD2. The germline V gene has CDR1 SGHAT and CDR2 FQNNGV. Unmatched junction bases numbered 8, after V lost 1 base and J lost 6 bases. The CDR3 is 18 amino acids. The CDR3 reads CASSLVRRTSGGAGELFF. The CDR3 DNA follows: TGTGCCAGCAGCTTAGTAAGGAGGACTAGCGGGGGCGCCGGGGAGCTGTTTTTT.

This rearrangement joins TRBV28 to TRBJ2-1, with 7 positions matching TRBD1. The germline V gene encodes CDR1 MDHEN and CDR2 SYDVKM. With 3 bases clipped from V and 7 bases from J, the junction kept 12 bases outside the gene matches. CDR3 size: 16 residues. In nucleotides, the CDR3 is TGTGCCAGCAGTTTCCGGCCGGGACAGAAAAAGAATGAGCAGTTCTTC. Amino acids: CASSFRPGQKKNEQFF. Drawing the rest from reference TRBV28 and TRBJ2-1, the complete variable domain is DVKVTQSSRYLVKRTGEKVFLECVQDMDHENMFWYRQDPGLGLRLIYFSYDVKMKEKGDIPEGYSVSREKKERFSLILESASTNQTSMYLCASSFRPGQKKNEQFFGPGTRLTVL.

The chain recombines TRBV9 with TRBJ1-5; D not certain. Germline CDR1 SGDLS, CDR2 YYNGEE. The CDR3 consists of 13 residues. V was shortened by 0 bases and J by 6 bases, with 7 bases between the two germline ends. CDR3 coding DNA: TGTGCCAGCAGCGTAGAGGGATCTCAGCCCCAGCATTTT. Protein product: CASSVEGSQPQHF. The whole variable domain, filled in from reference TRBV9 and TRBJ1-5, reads DSGVTQTPKHLITATGQRVTLRCSPRSGDLSVYWYQQSLDQGLQFLIQYYNGEERAKGNILERFSAQQFPDLHSELNLSSLELGDSALYFCASSVEGSQPQHFGDGTRLSIL.

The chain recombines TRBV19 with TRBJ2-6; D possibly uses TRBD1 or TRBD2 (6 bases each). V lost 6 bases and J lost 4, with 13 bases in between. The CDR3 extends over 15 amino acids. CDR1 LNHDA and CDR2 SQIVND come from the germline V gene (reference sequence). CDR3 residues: CASSWGALGANVLTF. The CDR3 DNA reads TGTGCCAGTAGCTGGGGGGCCTTAGGGGCCAACGTCCTGACTTTC. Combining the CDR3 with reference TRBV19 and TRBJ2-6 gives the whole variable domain DGGITQSPKYLFRKEGQNVTLSCEQNLNHDAMYWYRQDPGQGLRLIYYSQIVNDFQKGDIAEGYSVSREKKESFPLTVTSAQKNPTAFYLCASSWGALGANVLTFGAGSRLTVL.

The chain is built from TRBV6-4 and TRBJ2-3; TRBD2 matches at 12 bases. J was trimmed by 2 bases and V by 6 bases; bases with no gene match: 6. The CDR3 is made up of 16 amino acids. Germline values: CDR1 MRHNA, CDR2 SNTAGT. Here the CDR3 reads CASSPRLAGDTDTQYF. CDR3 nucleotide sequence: TGTGCCAGCAGCCCGAGACTAGCGGGAGACACAGATACGCAGTATTTT.

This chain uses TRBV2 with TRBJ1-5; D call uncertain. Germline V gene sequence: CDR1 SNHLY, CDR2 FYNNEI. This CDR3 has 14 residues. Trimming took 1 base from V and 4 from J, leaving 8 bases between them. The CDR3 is CASSEVADNQPQHF. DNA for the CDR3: TGTGCCAGCAGTGAAGTGGCAGATAATCAGCCCCAGCATTTT. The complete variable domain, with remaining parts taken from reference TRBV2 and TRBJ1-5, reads EPEVTQTPSHQVTQMGQEVILRCVPISNHLYFYWYRQILGQKVEFLVSFYNNEISEKSEIFDDQFSVERPDGSNFTLKIRSTKLEDSAMYFCASSEVADNQPQHFGDGTRLSIL.

The CDR3: CASSLSQTYQETQYF. The CDR3 DNA sequence: TGCGCCAGCAGCTTGAGTCAGACTTACCAAGAGACCCAGTACTTC. The chain is built from TRBV5-1 and TRBJ2-5; D unresolved. This CDR3 is built from 15 residues. Germline V gene data show CDR1 as SGHRS and CDR2 as YFSETQ. V lost 1 base to trimming and J lost 0 bases, with 10 bases between them.

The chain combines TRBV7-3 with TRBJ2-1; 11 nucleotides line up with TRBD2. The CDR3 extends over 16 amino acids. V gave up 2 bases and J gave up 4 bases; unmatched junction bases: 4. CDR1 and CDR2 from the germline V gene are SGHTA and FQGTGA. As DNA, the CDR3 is TGTGCCAGCAGCTTAGGGCTAGCGGGGGGATACAATGAGCAGTTCTTC. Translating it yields CASSLGLAGGYNEQFF.

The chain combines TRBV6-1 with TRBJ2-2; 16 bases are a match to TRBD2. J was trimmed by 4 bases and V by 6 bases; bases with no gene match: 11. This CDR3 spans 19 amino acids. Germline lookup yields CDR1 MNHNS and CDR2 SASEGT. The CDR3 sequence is CASREPGLAGGPGTGELFF. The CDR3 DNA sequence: TGTGCCAGCAGGGAACCGGGACTAGCGGGGGGGCCAGGCACCGGGGAGCTGTTTTTT.

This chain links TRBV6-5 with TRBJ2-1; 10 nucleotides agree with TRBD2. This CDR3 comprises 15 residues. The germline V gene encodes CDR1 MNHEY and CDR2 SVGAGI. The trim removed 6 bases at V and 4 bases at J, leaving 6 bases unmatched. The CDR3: CASRRTSGGYNEQFF. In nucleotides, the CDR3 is TGTGCCAGCAGGAGGACTAGCGGAGGGTACAATGAGCAGTTCTTC.

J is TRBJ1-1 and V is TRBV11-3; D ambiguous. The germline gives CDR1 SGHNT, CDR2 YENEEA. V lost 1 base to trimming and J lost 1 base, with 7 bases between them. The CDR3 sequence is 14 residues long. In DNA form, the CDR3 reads TGTGCCAGCAGCTTAGTCGGTGGGAACACTGAAGCTTTCTTT. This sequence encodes CASSLVGGNTEAFF.

CDR3 DNA sequence: TGCAGCGTTGGAATGGGAGCCGGGGAGCTGTTTTTT. This gives the protein CSVGMGAGELFF. V gene TRBV29-1 combines with J gene TRBJ2-2; D is possibly TRBD2 (5 bases). CDR3 length: 12 amino acids. V lost 4 bases and J lost 6, with 9 bases in between. Germline lookup yields CDR1 SQVTM and CDR2 ANQGSEA.

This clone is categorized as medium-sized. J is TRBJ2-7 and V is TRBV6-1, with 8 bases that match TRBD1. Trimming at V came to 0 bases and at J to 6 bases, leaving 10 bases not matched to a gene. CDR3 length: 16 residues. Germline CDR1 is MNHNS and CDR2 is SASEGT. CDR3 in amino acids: CASSEAPGQGASEQYF. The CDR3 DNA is TGTGCCAGCAGTGAAGCCCCTGGCCAGGGGGCGAGCGAGCAGTACTTC.

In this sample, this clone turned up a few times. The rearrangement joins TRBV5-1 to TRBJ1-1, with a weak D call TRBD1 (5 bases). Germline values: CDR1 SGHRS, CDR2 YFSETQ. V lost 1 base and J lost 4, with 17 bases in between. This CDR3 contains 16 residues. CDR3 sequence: CASSLWGEGQGTEAFF. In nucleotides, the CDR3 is TGCGCCAGCAGCTTGTGGGGTGAGGGGCAGGGCACTGAAGCTTTCTTT.

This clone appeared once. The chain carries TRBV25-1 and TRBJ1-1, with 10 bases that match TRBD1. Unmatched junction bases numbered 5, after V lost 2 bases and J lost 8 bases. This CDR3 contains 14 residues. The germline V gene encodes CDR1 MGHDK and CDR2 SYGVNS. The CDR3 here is CASSEVGQGVEAFF. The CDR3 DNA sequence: TGTGCCAGCAGTGAAGTTGGACAGGGGGTGGAAGCTTTCTTT.

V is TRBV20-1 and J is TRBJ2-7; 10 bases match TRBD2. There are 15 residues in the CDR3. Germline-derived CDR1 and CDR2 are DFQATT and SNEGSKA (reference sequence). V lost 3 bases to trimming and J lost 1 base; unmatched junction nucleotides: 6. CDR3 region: CSASGASGSSYEQYF. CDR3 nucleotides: TGCAGTGCTAGTGGGGCTAGCGGGAGTTCCTACGAGCAGTACTTC.